The next 10 T cell receptor beta chains were all read from a single sample in a study of cytomegalovirus exposure and HLA in healthy donors. PCR primers comprised 60 Vbeta and 13 Jbeta primers. The data were produced by immunoSEQ multiplex PCR, yet TCRdb's version contains in-frame clones alone and is incomplete. The table shows about 180,000 clones, with 82% occurring only once. Sequencing used PBMCs. Receptor source: a woman between 45 and 65 years old in good health and CMV-seronegative.

The chain links TRBV28 to TRBJ1-3, with D perhaps matching TRBD1 (6 bases). V dropped 10 bases and J dropped 4 bases, with 20 bases sitting between them. Per germline, CDR1 MDHEN and CDR2 SYDVKM. This CDR3 is 15 amino acids long. CDR3 nucleotides: TGTGCCACGAGCCCACTTGGGGGCGTCGGAAACACCATATATTTT. Amino acid sequence: CATSPLGGVGNTIYF.

V gene TRBV7-6 combines with J gene TRBJ2-4; D may be TRBD1 (5 bases). The germline gives CDR1 SGHVS, CDR2 FNYEAQ. The CDR3 runs 13 residues. Between the trimmed V and J ends, which lost 4 bases and 4 bases, there was a span of 8 bases. The CDR3 nucleotides are TGTGCCAGCAGCTCAGACAGAAAAAACATTCAGTACTTC. Translating gives CASSSDRKNIQYF.

This rearrangement joins TRBV5-1 to TRBJ2-7; 13 nucleotides match TRBD2. The V gene end was trimmed by 4 bases and the J gene end by 3 bases; junction bases not matched to a gene: 10. The V gene's germline CDR1 is SGHRS and CDR2 YFSETQ. The CDR3 is 17 residues long. CDR3 amino acids: CASSRGLGTSGIYEQYF. Written as DNA, the CDR3 is TGCGCCAGCAGCCGCGGACTAGGGACTAGCGGGATCTACGAGCAGTACTTC.

V usage is TRBV11-3 and J usage is TRBJ2-2, with 7 bases lining up with TRBD1. The length of the CDR3 is 16 residues. Trimming cost V 5 bases and J 5 bases; bases outside gene matches: 11. CDR1 is SGHNT and CDR2 is YENEEA in the germline V gene. The CDR3 sequence: CASSVRQGKKTGELFF. CDR3 DNA sequence: TGTGCCAGCAGCGTAAGACAGGGTAAGAAAACCGGGGAGCTGTTTTTT.

The chain links TRBV25-1 to TRBJ2-1; TRBD2 agrees at 14 bases. The CDR3 is 13 residues long. Per germline, CDR1 MGHDK and CDR2 SYGVNS. The CDR3 sequence is CASGLAGVDEQFF. In nucleotides, the CDR3 is TGTGCGTCGGGACTAGCGGGAGTGGATGAGCAGTTCTTC.

The rearrangement uses TRBV6-5 and TRBJ1-3; a weak D match, TRBD1 (6 bases). The germline CDR1 and CDR2 sequences are MNHEY and SVGAGI. Trimming left V 3 bases short and J 0 bases short, with 9 bases between. The CDR3 is 15 residues long. CDR3 loop: CASSYQGSSGNTIYF. The CDR3 nucleotides are TGTGCCAGCAGTTATCAGGGGAGCTCTGGAAACACCATATATTTT.

The chain employs TRBV30 and TRBJ1-2; D is possibly TRBD1 (6 bases). Trimming took off 1 base at V and 6 bases at J, with 18 bases between the two ends. The CDR3 has 15 amino acids. Per the germline V gene, CDR1 is GTSNPN and CDR2 is SVGIG (reference sequence). Here the CDR3 DNA reads TGTGCCTGGAGTGCTGGGACATCCCCAGGGGATGGCTACACCTTC. Translated, it gives CAWSAGTSPGDGYTF.

V and J are TRBV9 and TRBJ2-1, with 10 positions matching TRBD2. The CDR3 totals 17 residues. From germline, CDR1 is SGDLS and CDR2 YYNGEE. V shed 4 bases and J 4 bases; nucleotides not matched to a gene: 11. CDR3 bases: TGTGCCAGCAGCAAATCTACCCGGACTAGCGGTTACAATGAGCAGTTCTTC. It yields the protein CASSKSTRTSGYNEQFF.

V gene TRBV25-1 combines with J gene TRBJ2-2; maybe TRBD1 (6 bases). Trimming took off 10 bases at V and 2 bases at J, with 17 bases between the two ends. The CDR3 spans 15 residues. Germline CDR1 MGHDK, CDR2 SYGVNS. The CDR3 sequence is CATYRDKDNTGELFF. CDR3 nucleotides: TGTGCCACTTACCGGGACAAGGATAACACCGGGGAGCTGTTTTTT.

The genes are TRBV11-2 and TRBJ1-2; 7 bases align to TRBD1. Looked up from germline, CDR1 is SGHAT and CDR2 is FQNNGV. The CDR3 is made up of 14 amino acids. The V segment lost 0 bases and the J segment 8 bases; nucleotides outside the gene matches: 6. The CDR3 here is CASSLERGGLGYTF. In nucleotides, the CDR3 is TGTGCCAGCAGCTTAGAGAGAGGGGGCCTCGGCTACACCTTC.